This T cell receptor beta chain was retrieved from a study of CD8 T cells in Susac syndrome. CDR1 is MDHEN, CDR2 SYDVKM, per germline. CDR3 length equals 14 residues. V was trimmed by 5 bases and J by 5 bases, leaving 13 bases between them. Random hexamers served to reverse transcribe roughly 0.5 to 1 ug RNA. Amplification of the TCR beta CDR3 was carried out by immunoSEQ multiplex PCR, which spanned a total of 54 Vbeta and 13 Jbeta segments. TCRdb itself ran the immunoSEQ multiplex PCR reads through MiXCR, one entry per CDR3 protein. The sample shows 150,000 to 200,000 distinct CDR3 sequences, approximately 93% of them seen only once. This clonotype was recorded only once. Peripheral blood CD8+ and CD4+ T cells were profiled by TCR beta sequencing. Negative isolation was used for CD8+ and CD4+ T cells, and FACS enrichment was applied to TEMRA cells.

The sample comprised CD4+ T cells from PBMCs. The chain links TRBV28 to TRBJ2-1; D call uncertain. The receptor's source is a human donor with multiple sclerosis. CDR3 nucleotide sequence: TGTGCCAGCAGTCCTAGGAACTGGGACAATGAGCAGTTCTTC. Amino acid sequence: CASSPRNWDNEQFF. Looking up the rest from reference TRBV28 and TRBJ2-1 gives the full variable domain: DVKVTQSSRYLVKRTGEKVFLECVQDMDHENMFWYRQDPGLGLRLIYFSYDVKMKEKGDIPEGYSVSREKKERFSLILESASTNQTSMYLCASSPRNWDNEQFFGPGTRLTVL.